Listed below are T cell receptor beta chains from one sample, sequenced in a study of persistence of HIV-infected CD4 T cells. TCRdb's copy holds only in-frame clones and misses some; the assay was immunoSEQ multiplex PCR. This sample has about 43,000 clones, with around 92% found just once. The antigens of these receptors remain unknown. The sequenced sample was CD4+ T cells sorted from PBMCs after roughly 19-hour stimulation, obtained from a patient who received antiretroviral therapy. These TCRs come from an adult man with HIV who was CMV-seropositive. Each CDR3 is given with its conserved first and last residue. D genes are given only for firm matches. The size of a clone is reported for some rows only, either as once, few or many, or as a class for expanded clones.

v_gene	j_gene	abundance	d_gene	CDR3aa	CDR3nt
TRBV5-1	TRBJ2-1	-	-	CASSLEAGGEQFF	TGCGCCAGCAGCTTGGAGGCGGGCGGTGAGCAGTTCTTC
TRBV5-4	TRBJ2-2	-	-	CASSPSLLAGELFF	TGTGCCAGCAGCCCGTCCCTGTTGGCCGGGGAGCTGTTTTTT
TRBV20-1	TRBJ2-3	-	-	CSGQRTDTQYF	TGCAGCGGACAGAGAACAGATACGCAGTATTTT
TRBV19	TRBJ2-3	few	TRBD1	CASRRQGTSTDTQYF	TGTGCCAGTCGAAGACAGGGCACCAGCACAGATACGCAGTATTTT
TRBV5-4	TRBJ2-7	-	-	CASSPTNREVDEQYF	TGTGCCAGCAGCCCGACGAACAGGGAGGTCGACGAGCAGTACTTC
TRBV6-2/TRBV6-3	TRBJ1-1	-	TRBD1	CASSHPDRGAEAFF	TGTGCCAGCAGTCACCCGGACAGGGGGGCTGAAGCTTTCTTT
TRBV2	TRBJ1-1	-	TRBD1	CASRAEGASEAFF	TGTGCCAGCCGTGCGGAGGGGGCCAGTGAAGCTTTCTTT
TRBV27	TRBJ1-5	-	-	CASSLKSQLHSNQPQHF	TGTGCCAGCAGTTTAAAGTCGCAGCTCCATAGCAATCAGCCCCAGCATTTT
TRBV5-5	TRBJ1-5	few	-	CASSRDVNQPQHF	TGTGCCAGCAGCCGGGACGTTAATCAGCCCCAGCATTTT
TRBV6-5	TRBJ1-4	-	-	CASSYSIGQGSEKLFF	TGTGCCAGCAGTTACTCGATAGGCCAGGGGAGTGAAAAACTGTTTTTT
TRBV28	TRBJ2-7	-	-	CASTGGRRGEQYF	TGTGCCAGCACCGGCGGGAGAAGGGGGGAGCAGTACTTC
TRBV11-1	TRBJ2-5	-	-	CASSGVPRQETQYF	TGTGCCAGCTCCGGGGTCCCGAGGCAAGAGACCCAGTACTTC
TRBV12-3/TRBV12-4	TRBJ2-7	-	-	CASSPGFYEQYF	TGTGCCAGCAGCCCGGGCTTTTACGAGCAGTACTTC
TRBV6-5	TRBJ1-1	-	-	CASSYSQHMNTEAFF	TGTGCCAGCAGTTACTCACAGCACATGAACACTGAAGCTTTCTTT
TRBV27	TRBJ1-1	-	-	CASSLLGNAEAFF	TGTGCCAGCAGTTTATTAGGGAACGCTGAAGCTTTCTTT
TRBV7-9	TRBJ1-2	-	-	CASSLSETYGYTF	TGTGCCAGCAGCTTATCCGAGACGTACGGCTACACCTTC
TRBV6-5	TRBJ1-4	-	-	CASSMTVMTNEKLFF	TGTGCCAGCAGTATGACGGTGATGACTAATGAAAAACTGTTTTTT
TRBV11-3	TRBJ2-3	-	TRBD1	CASSLGDRGTDTQYF	TGTGCCAGCAGCTTAGGGGACAGGGGCACAGATACGCAGTATTTT
TRBV7-9	TRBJ1-1	once	-	CASSRESLNTEAFF	TGTGCCAGCAGCCGCGAAAGCCTGAACACTGAAGCTTTCTTT
TRBV28	TRBJ1-1	-	TRBD1	CAIYSNTGVGTEAFF	TGTGCCATCTACTCTAATACAGGGGTAGGGACTGAAGCTTTCTTT
TRBV5-4	TRBJ2-1	-	TRBD1	CASSLAGTGGGEQFF	TGTGCCAGCAGCTTGGCCGGGACAGGGGGAGGTGAGCAGTTCTTC
TRBV3-1/TRBV3-2	TRBJ2-2	-	TRBD2	CASSQLAGTTGELFF	TGTGCCAGCAGCCAACTAGCGGGGACTACCGGGGAGCTGTTTTTT
TRBV4-1	TRBJ2-3	-	TRBD1	CASSQEGTGGPSTDTQYF	TGCGCCAGCAGCCAAGAAGGGACAGGGGGCCCTAGCACAGATACGCAGTATTTT
TRBV9	TRBJ1-1	once	-	CASSAGRSGSTEAFF	TGTGCCAGCAGCGCAGGACGTTCGGGGTCCACTGAAGCTTTCTTT
TRBV7-9	TRBJ2-1	-	TRBD2	CASSLGSGGGTYEQFF	TGTGCCAGCAGCTTAGGGTCTGGCGGGGGGACGTATGAGCAGTTCTTC
TRBV9	TRBJ2-7	-	-	CASSVTGSGYEQYF	TGTGCCAGCAGCGTAACAGGGTCAGGCTACGAGCAGTACTTC
TRBV3-1/TRBV3-2	TRBJ1-1	-	-	CASSQSVRTAEAFF	TGTGCCAGCAGCCAATCAGTTAGAACAGCTGAAGCTTTCTTT
TRBV10-2	TRBJ1-2	-	TRBD1	CASSESSDRGGGYTF	TGCGCCAGCAGTGAGTCGAGCGACAGGGGAGGTGGCTACACCTTC
TRBV6-6	TRBJ1-5	-	-	CASTAKGGNQPQHF	TGTGCCAGCACCGCTAAGGGGGGCAATCAGCCCCAGCATTTT
TRBV12-3/TRBV12-4	TRBJ2-7	-	-	CASSLGPPYEQYF	TGTGCCAGCAGTTTGGGACCCCCCTACGAGCAGTACTTC
TRBV6-5	TRBJ2-2	-	-	CASSPPSDTGELFF	TGTGCCAGCAGCCCCCCGAGTGACACCGGGGAGCTGTTTTTT
TRBV6-1	TRBJ2-2	once	TRBD1	CASSARQGANTGELFF	TGTGCCAGCAGTGCGCGACAGGGGGCGAACACCGGGGAGCTGTTTTTT
TRBV7-9	TRBJ2-2	-	-	CASSYRTENTGELFF	TGTGCCAGCAGCTACAGGACCGAAAACACCGGGGAGCTGTTTTTT
TRBV20-1	TRBJ1-2	-	-	CSSESLEGYTF	TGCAGCTCCGAGAGCCTGGAGGGCTACACCTTC
TRBV20-1	TRBJ1-1	once	-	CSASFPGAYEAFF	TGCAGTGCTAGTTTTCCAGGAGCGTATGAAGCTTTCTTT
TRBV2	TRBJ1-4	-	-	CASKQEATNEKLFF	TGTGCCAGCAAACAGGAGGCAACTAATGAAAAACTGTTTTTT
TRBV18	TRBJ2-2	-	-	CASSPPKGTGELFF	TGTGCCAGCTCACCACCGAAGGGAACCGGGGAGCTGTTTTTT
TRBV3-1/TRBV3-2	TRBJ1-1	-	-	CASSQDPGNTEAFF	TGTGCCAGCAGCCAAGATCCGGGGAACACTGAAGCTTTCTTT
TRBV7-8	TRBJ2-3	-	TRBD2	CASSSSRSGGTDTQYF	TGTGCCAGCAGCTCCTCTAGGAGCGGGGGCACAGATACGCAGTATTTT
TRBV3-1/TRBV3-2	TRBJ2-1	-	-	CASSPRSSYNEQFF	TGTGCCAGCAGCCCCCGCAGCTCCTACAATGAGCAGTTCTTC
TRBV28	TRBJ1-2	-	-	CASSFGTDNYGYTF	TGTGCCAGCAGTTTCGGAACAGATAACTATGGCTACACCTTC